One sample yielded the 20 T cell receptor beta chains listed below, sequenced in a study of beta chain features in type 1 diabetes. These receptors lack a known antigen. Study results and caveats: A moderate, significant TCRB CDR3 shortening appeared in type 1 diabetes across four CD4+ subsets.

The study reverse transcribed the entire isolated RNA, so it sequenced expressed TCRB transcripts. This table comes from immunoSEQ multiplex PCR, and its TCRdb copy is limited to in-frame clones, with some not included. This table holds a few hundred thousand clones, around 12% found once. The material sequenced was naive CD4+ T cells from blood. These receptors were taken from a woman between 18 and 30 years old with type 1 diabetes.

This clone was seen only a few times. The chain carries TRBV7-2 and TRBJ2-7; D is perhaps TRBD2 (6 bases). The germline V gene has CDR1 SGHTA and CDR2 FQGNSA. This CDR3 region has 14 residues. The germline V and J ends were trimmed by 2 bases and 4 bases, with 12 bases remaining between them. As DNA, the CDR3 is TGTGCCAGCAGCTTATGGGGGGACCGTTACGAGCAGTACTTC. It specifies CASSLWGDRYEQYF.

The J gene is TRBJ1-6, the V gene TRBV18; D is unresolved. CDR3 length: 15 amino acids. Germline CDR1 is KGHSH and CDR2 is LQKENI. Trimming took 3 bases from V and 3 from J, leaving 9 bases between them. CDR3 nucleotides: TGTGCCAGCTCACCCCCCCTAGACTATAATTCACCCCTCCACTTT. This sequence encodes CASSPPLDYNSPLHF.

This clone was found a few times. The chain couples TRBV19 to TRBJ2-1; tentative D call: TRBD2 (5 bases). The CDR3 extends over 14 amino acids. CDR1 and CDR2 (germline): LNHDA, SQIVND (reference sequence). Trimming pared 3 bases from V and 9 bases from J, leaving 15 bases between. This chain's CDR3 is CASSIGLEIVEQFF. CDR3 DNA: TGTGCCAGTAGTATCGGACTCGAAATAGTTGAGCAGTTCTTC. The full variable domain, its missing parts supplied by reference TRBV19 and TRBJ2-1, is DGGITQSPKYLFRKEGQNVTLSCEQNLNHDAMYWYRQDPGQGLRLIYYSQIVNDFQKGDIAEGYSVSREKKESFPLTVTSAQKNPTAFYLCASSIGLEIVEQFFGPGTRLTVL.

This clone showed up just a few times. The chain is built from TRBV5-4 and TRBJ1-3; the D is unclear. Germline values: CDR1 SGHNT, CDR2 YYREEE (reference sequence). Trimming stripped 0 bases from V and 2 bases from J, with 3 bases between. This CDR3 region has 13 residues. CDR3: CASSLGAGNTIYF. In DNA, the CDR3 is TGTGCCAGCAGCTTGGGAGCTGGAAACACCATATATTTT.

The chain links TRBV7-2 to TRBJ2-3; TRBD1 is a possible D gene (6 bases). Germline lookup yields CDR1 SGHTA and CDR2 FQGNSA. The CDR3 length is 13 residues. V lost 5 bases, J lost 7 bases, and 13 bases lay in between. CDR3 coding DNA: TGTGCCAGCAGCGGGACGGACAGAAATACGCAGTATTTT. The encoded protein is CASSGTDRNTQYF.

The chain links TRBV19 to TRBJ1-6, with D perhaps matching TRBD1 (5 bases). Germline V CDR1 and CDR2: LNHDA, SQIVND (reference sequence). Trimming left V 9 bases short and J 0 bases short, with 12 bases between. The CDR3 is 15 residues long. Here the CDR3 reads CASRQYDSYNSPLHF. The CDR3 DNA follows: TGTGCCAGCCGACAGTACGACTCCTATAATTCACCCCTCCACTTT.

The chain recombines TRBV29-1 with TRBJ2-3; 12 nucleotides agree with TRBD2. V dropped 7 bases and J dropped 1; count of bases not matched to a gene: 6. This CDR3 comprises 15 residues. Germline V gene lookup returns CDR1 SQVTM and CDR2 ANQGSEA. The CDR3 region is CSGQLAGGGTDTQYF. The DNA for the CDR3 is TGCAGCGGCCAGCTAGCGGGAGGGGGCACAGATACGCAGTATTTT.

There are a few counts of this clone. V usage is TRBV30 and J usage is TRBJ2-3; 7 positions match TRBD2. The CDR3 length is 17 residues. The ends lost 3 bases at V and 6 bases at J; junction bases unmatched: 18. Per the germline V gene, CDR1 is GTSNPN and CDR2 is SVGIG (reference sequence). DNA for the CDR3: TGTGCCTGGAGACAACTTGGCGGGGGTGCCCGTAGGGATACGCAGTATTTT. Translation: CAWRQLGGGARRDTQYF.

In this sample, this clone turned up a few times. The chain carries TRBV7-2 and TRBJ1-5; D remains unclear. The ends were cut back, 3 bases at V and 10 bases at J, with 13 bases in the middle. CDR1 SGHTA and CDR2 FQGNSA come from the germline V gene. There are 13 residues in the CDR3. Written as DNA, the CDR3 is TGTGCCAGCAGCTTTTACGTTGGCCAACCCCAGCATTTT. Protein: CASSFYVGQPQHF.

The V and J genes are TRBV28 and TRBJ2-7, with 8 bases lining up with TRBD1. The CDR3 consists of 15 residues. Germline V gene sequence: CDR1 MDHEN, CDR2 SYDVKM. J was trimmed by 1 base and V by 5 bases; bases with no gene match: 7. This CDR3 reads CASSLGQGFSYEQYF. The CDR3 region has the DNA TGTGCCAGCAGTCTCGGACAGGGCTTTTCCTACGAGCAGTACTTC.

The V gene is TRBV5-1, the J gene TRBJ2-1; the D is unclear. This CDR3 region has 14 residues. V was cut by 0 bases and J by 8 bases, with 12 bases left in between. CDR1 and CDR2 (germline): SGHRS, YFSETQ. CDR3 coding DNA: TGCGCCAGCAGCTTGGATCCAAACCGGGATGAGCAGTTCTTC. It specifies CASSLDPNRDEQFF.

The chain recombines TRBV10-3 with TRBJ2-1; TRBD1 is a possible D gene (5 bases). The CDR3 totals 15 residues. The V gene's germline CDR1 is ENHRY and CDR2 SYGVKD. V was shortened by 2 bases and J by 0 bases, with 8 bases between the two germline ends. The CDR3 bases are TGTGCCATCAGTGAGGGGGCAGGCTCCTACAATGAGCAGTTCTTC. It translates to CAISEGAGSYNEQFF.

The chain employs TRBV19 and TRBJ2-1; 7 nucleotides line up with TRBD2. The V and J ends lost 8 bases and 2 bases, in that order; junction bases with no gene match: 3. Germline V gene sequence: CDR1 LNHDA, CDR2 SQIVND (reference sequence). CDR3 length: 13 residues. The CDR3 region is CASRGETYNEQFF. The DNA for the CDR3 is TGTGCCAGTCGGGGGGAAACCTACAATGAGCAGTTCTTC.

J is TRBJ2-7 and V is TRBV9; TRBD1 aligns across 10 bases. This CDR3 contains 15 residues. CDR1 is SGDLS and CDR2 is YYNGEE in the germline V gene. With 4 bases clipped from V and 3 bases from J, the junction kept 7 bases outside the gene matches. DNA of the CDR3: TGTGCCAGCAGCCCTGGACAGGGGGTTGGCTACGAGCAGTACTTC. This gives the protein CASSPGQGVGYEQYF. The full variable domain, its missing parts supplied by reference TRBV9 and TRBJ2-7, is DSGVTQTPKHLITATGQRVTLRCSPRSGDLSVYWYQQSLDQGLQFLIQYYNGEERAKGNILERFSAQQFPDLHSELNLSSLELGDSALYFCASSPGQGVGYEQYFGPGTRLTVT.

The rearrangement uses TRBV11-2 and TRBJ1-6; 7 nucleotides agree with TRBD1. This CDR3 comprises 14 residues. The germline V gene encodes CDR1 SGHAT and CDR2 FQNNGV. Trimming took 5 bases from V and 6 from J; bases not matched to a gene: 4. As DNA, the CDR3 is TGTGCCAGCAGCAAACAGGGGTTTAATTCACCCCTCCACTTT. Its protein product is CASSKQGFNSPLHF. The complete variable domain, with remaining parts taken from reference TRBV11-2 and TRBJ1-6, reads EAGVAQSPRYKIIEKRQSVAFWCNPISGHATLYWYQQILGQGPKLLIQFQNNGVVDDSQLPKDRFSAERLKGVDSTLKIQPAKLEDSAVYLCASSKQGFNSPLHFGNGTRLTVT.

V usage is TRBV28 and J usage is TRBJ2-1, with TRBD2 matching 16 bases. Germline V gene data show CDR1 as MDHEN and CDR2 as SYDVKM. The CDR3 is made up of 17 amino acids. With V trimmed by 4 bases and J by 9 bases, 9 bases remained unmatched. The CDR3 region is CASSSGTSGRAGGEQFF. DNA for the CDR3: TGTGCCAGCAGTTCTGGGACTAGCGGGAGGGCCGGTGGTGAGCAGTTCTTC.

The rearrangement links TRBV28 to TRBJ2-7, with TRBD1 matching over 12 bases. Germline assignment: CDR1 MDHEN and CDR2 SYDVKM. The V and J ends lost 5 bases and 4 bases, in that order; junction bases with no gene match: 6. The CDR3 extends over 15 amino acids. CDR3 sequence (DNA): TGTGCCAGCAGTGCACCGGGACAGGGGGCTTACGAGCAGTACTTC. Translated: CASSAPGQGAYEQYF.

In its sample, this clone was seen a few times. The chain combines TRBV27 with TRBJ1-2; 8 bases line up with TRBD1. J lost 4 bases, V lost 2 bases, and 3 bases had no gene match. Germline-derived CDR1 and CDR2 are MNHEY and SMNVEV (reference sequence). CDR3 length equals 14 residues. The CDR3 region is CASSLGGQAYGYTF. DNA of the CDR3: TGTGCCAGCAGTTTAGGGGGACAGGCCTATGGCTACACCTTC.

Only a few counts were recorded for this clone. The V gene is TRBV5-1, the J gene TRBJ2-5, with D possibly being TRBD2 (5 bases). V shed 4 bases and J shed 9 bases, with 19 bases lying between them. This CDR3 comprises 14 residues. Germline V gives CDR1 SGHRS, CDR2 YFSETQ. The CDR3 sequence is CASSRLEGPWAQYF. The CDR3 DNA is TGCGCCAGCAGCCGACTCGAGGGCCCGTGGGCCCAGTACTTC.

The chain uses TRBV9 and TRBJ2-7; D perhaps matches TRBD2 (5 bases). V was cut by 4 bases and J by 0 bases, with 11 bases left in between. Germline CDR1 and CDR2: SGDLS and YYNGEE. CDR3 size: 14 residues. The CDR3 bases are TGTGCCAGCAGCTCTCAAACTAGCTCCTACGAGCAGTACTTC. The encoded protein is CASSSQTSSYEQYF.